This TCR beta chain was sequenced during a study of post-analysis software for immune sequencing data. The study's findings and limits: Patients carried several TRBV segments more frequently than controls did, and TRBV5-6, TRBV5-1 and TRBV20-1 were among them. Controls significantly exceeded multiple sclerosis patients in normalized Chao1 diversity.

Tagging with unique molecular identifiers was a feature of the TCR beta cDNA libraries. From the PCR reads, TCRdb called clonotypes with MiXCR, one entry per CDR3 protein. The sample lists around 200,000 distinct CDR3 sequences; around 29% were seen once. Trimming left V 4 bases short and J 6 bases short, with 13 bases between. Germline V gives CDR1 MNHNY, CDR2 SVGAGI (reference sequence). This CDR3 comprises 14 residues. On this clonotype itself: Its target is unknown.

The material sequenced was blood. V is TRBV6-6 and J is TRBJ1-5; a possible D gene is TRBD1 (6 bases). The TCR originated in a girl aged 2-17 years with multiple sclerosis. Here the CDR3 DNA reads TGTGCCAGCAGTTTCCCACAGGGAAGTCAGCCCCAGCATTTT. It codes for CASSFPQGSQPQHF.